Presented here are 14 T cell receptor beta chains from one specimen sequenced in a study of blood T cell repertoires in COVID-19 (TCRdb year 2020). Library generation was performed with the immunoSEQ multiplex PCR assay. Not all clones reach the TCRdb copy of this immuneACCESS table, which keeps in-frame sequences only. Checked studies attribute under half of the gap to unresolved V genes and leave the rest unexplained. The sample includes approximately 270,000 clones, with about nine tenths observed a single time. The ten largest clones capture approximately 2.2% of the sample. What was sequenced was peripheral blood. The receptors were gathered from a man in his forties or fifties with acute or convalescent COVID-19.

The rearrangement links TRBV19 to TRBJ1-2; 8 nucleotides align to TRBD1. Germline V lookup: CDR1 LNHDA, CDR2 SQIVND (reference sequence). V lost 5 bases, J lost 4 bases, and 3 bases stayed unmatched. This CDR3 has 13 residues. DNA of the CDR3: TGTGCCAGTAGTCGACAGGGGTCCTATGGCTACACCTTC. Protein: CASSRQGSYGYTF.

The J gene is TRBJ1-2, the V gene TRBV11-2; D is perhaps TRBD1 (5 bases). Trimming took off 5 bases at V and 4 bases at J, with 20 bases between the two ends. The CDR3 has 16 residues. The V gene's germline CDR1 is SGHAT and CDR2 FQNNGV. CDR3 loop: CASSPLGRVGAYGYTF. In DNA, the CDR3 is TGTGCCAGCAGCCCCCTCGGCAGGGTAGGGGCCTATGGCTACACCTTC.

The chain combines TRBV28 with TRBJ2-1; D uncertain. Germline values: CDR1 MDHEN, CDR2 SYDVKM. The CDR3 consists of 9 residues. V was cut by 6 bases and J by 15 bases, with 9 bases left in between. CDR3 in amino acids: CASSPGWFF. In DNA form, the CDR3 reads TGTGCCAGCAGCCCCGGGTGGTTCTTC.

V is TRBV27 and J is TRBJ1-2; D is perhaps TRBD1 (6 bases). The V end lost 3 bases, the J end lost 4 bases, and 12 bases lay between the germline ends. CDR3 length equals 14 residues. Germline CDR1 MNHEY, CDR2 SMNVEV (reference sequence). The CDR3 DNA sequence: TGTGCCAGCAGTTTCGCAGGGGCCTTCTATGGCTACACCTTC. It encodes CASSFAGAFYGYTF.

The CDR3 protein is CASSRGGATNEKLFF. The CDR3 DNA is TGTGCCAGCAGTAGGGGCGGGGCCACGAATGAAAAACTGTTTTTT. The chain carries TRBV2 and TRBJ1-4; tentative D call: TRBD1 (5 bases). Germline-derived CDR1 and CDR2 are SNHLY and FYNNEI. V was shortened by 5 bases and J by 5 bases, with 15 bases between the two germline ends. This CDR3 is built from 15 residues.

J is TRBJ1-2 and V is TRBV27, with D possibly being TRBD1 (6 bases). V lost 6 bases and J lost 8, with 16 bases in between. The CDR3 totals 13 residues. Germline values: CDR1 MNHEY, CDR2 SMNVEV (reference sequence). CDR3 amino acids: CASRPDRPQGYTF. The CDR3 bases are TGTGCCAGCAGACCCGACAGGCCTCAGGGCTACACCTTC.

In nucleotides, the CDR3 is TGTGCCAGCCAGGGACGACAGGGAGCCTACGAGCAGTACTTC. Translation gives CASQGRQGAYEQYF. V usage is TRBV18 and J usage is TRBJ2-7, with 7 positions matching TRBD1. Trimming cost V 8 bases and J 2 bases; bases outside gene matches: 9. There are 14 residues in the CDR3. Germline lookup yields CDR1 KGHSH and CDR2 LQKENI.

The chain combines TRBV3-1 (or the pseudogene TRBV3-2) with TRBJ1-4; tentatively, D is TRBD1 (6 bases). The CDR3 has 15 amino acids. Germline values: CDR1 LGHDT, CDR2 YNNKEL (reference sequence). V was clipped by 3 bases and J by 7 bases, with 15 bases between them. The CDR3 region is CASSQMLIGGEKLFF. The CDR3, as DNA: TGTGCCAGCAGCCAGATGCTGATAGGGGGTGAAAAACTGTTTTTT.

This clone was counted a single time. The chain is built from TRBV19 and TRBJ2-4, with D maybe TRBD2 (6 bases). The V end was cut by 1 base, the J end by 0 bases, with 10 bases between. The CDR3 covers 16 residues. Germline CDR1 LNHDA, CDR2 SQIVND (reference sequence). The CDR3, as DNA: TGTGCCAGTAGTATAGGGAGGGCAGAAGCCAAAAACATTCAGTACTTC. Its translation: CASSIGRAEAKNIQYF.

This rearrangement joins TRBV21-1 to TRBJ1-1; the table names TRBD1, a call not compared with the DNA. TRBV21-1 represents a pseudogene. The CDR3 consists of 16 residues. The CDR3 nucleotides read TGTGCCAGCACCCTAACTCGGGCCAGGGCAGACACTGAAGCTTTCTTT. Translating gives CASTLTRARADTEAFF.

CDR3 nucleotides: TGTGCCAGCAGCGTAGTCTCTTTGACAGCACATGACCGGCCAGGCGAAGCTTTCTTT. It yields the protein CASSVVSLTAHDRPGEAFF. This rearrangement joins TRBV9 to TRBJ1-1; perhaps TRBD1 as D (5 bases). Germline assignment: CDR1 SGDLS and CDR2 YYNGEE. CDR3 size: 19 residues. V lost 0 bases to trimming and J lost 8 bases, with 29 bases between them.

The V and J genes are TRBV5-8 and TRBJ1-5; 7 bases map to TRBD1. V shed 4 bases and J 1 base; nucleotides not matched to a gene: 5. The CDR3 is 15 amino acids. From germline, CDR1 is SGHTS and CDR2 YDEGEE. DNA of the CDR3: TGTGCCAGCAGCGTCGGGACAGAGAGCAATCAGCCCCAGCATTTT. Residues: CASSVGTESNQPQHF. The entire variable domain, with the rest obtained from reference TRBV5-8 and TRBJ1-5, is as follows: EAGVTQSPTHLIKTRGQQATLRCSPISGHTSVYWYQQALGLGLQFLLWYDEGEERNRGNFPPRFSGRQFPNYSSELNVNALELEDSALYLCASSVGTESNQPQHFGDGTRLSIL.

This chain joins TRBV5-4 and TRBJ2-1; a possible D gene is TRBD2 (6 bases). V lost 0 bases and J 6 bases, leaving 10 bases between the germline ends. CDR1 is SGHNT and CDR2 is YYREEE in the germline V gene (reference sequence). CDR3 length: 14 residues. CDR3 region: CASSLVGLANEQFF. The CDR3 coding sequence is TGTGCCAGCAGCTTGGTGGGACTGGCCAATGAGCAGTTCTTC. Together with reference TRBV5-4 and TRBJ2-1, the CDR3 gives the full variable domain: ETGVTQSPTHLIKTRGQQVTLRCSSQSGHNTVSWYQQALGQGPQFIFQYYREEENGRGNFPPRFSGLQFPNYSSELNVNALELDDSALYLCASSLVGLANEQFFGPGTRLTVL.

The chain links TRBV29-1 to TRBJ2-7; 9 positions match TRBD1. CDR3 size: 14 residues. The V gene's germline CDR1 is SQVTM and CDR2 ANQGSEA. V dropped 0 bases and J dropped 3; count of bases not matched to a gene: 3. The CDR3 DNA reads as TGCAGCGTTGAAGATCGGACAGGGGACTACGAGCAGTACTTC. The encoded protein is CSVEDRTGDYEQYF.